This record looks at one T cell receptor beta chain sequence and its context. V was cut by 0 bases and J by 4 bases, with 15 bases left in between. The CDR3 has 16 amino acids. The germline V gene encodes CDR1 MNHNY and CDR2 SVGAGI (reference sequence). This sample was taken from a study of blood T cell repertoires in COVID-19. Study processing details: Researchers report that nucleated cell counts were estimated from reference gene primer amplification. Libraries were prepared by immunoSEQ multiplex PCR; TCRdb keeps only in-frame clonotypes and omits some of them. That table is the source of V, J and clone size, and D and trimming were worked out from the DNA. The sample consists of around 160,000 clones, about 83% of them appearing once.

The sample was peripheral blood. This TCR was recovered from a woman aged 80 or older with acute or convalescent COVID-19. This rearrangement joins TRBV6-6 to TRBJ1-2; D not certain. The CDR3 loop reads CASSYSRLPGAYGYTF. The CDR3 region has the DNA TGTGCCAGCAGTTACTCGAGGCTACCGGGTGCCTATGGCTACACCTTC.